This T cell receptor beta chain is drawn from a study of T-cell reconstitution after alpha-beta-depleted transplantation in children. This clonotype has only a few counts. No antigen is known for it. Regarding the study as a whole: Several hundred expanded graft clones reportedly gave rise to the alpha-beta T cells present about two months after transplant. Most T-cell counts and diversity one year after the transplant came from T cells that were newly produced. Surviving recipient T cells and thymic progenitors accounted for the high day-60 TCRbeta diversity observed in some patients.

Unique molecular identifiers were built into the TCRbeta library. One entry per CDR3 protein, called by TCRdb with MiXCR from the PCR reads. The sample holds around 180,000 distinct CDR3 sequences, 11% seen once. The sequencing used PBMCs, collected before TCRalphabeta/CD19-depleted stem cell transplant. This sequence originates from a boy aged 2 to 9 with acute myeloid leukemia, due to receive a stem cell transplant.

CDR3 in DNA: TGCGCCAGCAGCCGTCTAGCGGGGGAGTACAATGAGCAGTTCTTC. This codes for CASSRLAGEYNEQFF. The chain recombines TRBV5-1 with TRBJ2-1; 10 bases are a match to TRBD2. With 4 bases clipped from V and 4 bases from J, the junction kept 5 bases outside the gene matches. This CDR3 region has 15 residues. CDR1 SGHRS and CDR2 YFSETQ come from the germline V gene.